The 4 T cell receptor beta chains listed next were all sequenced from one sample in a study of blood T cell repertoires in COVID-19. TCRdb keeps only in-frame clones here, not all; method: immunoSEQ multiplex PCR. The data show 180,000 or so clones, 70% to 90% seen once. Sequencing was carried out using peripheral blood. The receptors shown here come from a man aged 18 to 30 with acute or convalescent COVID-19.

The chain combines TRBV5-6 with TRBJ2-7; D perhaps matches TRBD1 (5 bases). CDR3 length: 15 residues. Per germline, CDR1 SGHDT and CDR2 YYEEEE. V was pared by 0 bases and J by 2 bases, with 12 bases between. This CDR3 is CASSLGGRPTYEQYV. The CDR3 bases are TGTGCCAGCAGCTTGGGGGGCCGGCCGACCTACGAGCAGTACGTC.

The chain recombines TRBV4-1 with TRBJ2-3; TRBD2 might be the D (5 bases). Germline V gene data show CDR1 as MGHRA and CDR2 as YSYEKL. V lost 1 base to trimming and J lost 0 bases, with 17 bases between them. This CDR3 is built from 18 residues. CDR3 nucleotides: TGCGCCAGCAGCCAAGCTAGTGGGAGATGGACTAGCACAGATACGCAGTATTTT. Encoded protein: CASSQASGRWTSTDTQYF.

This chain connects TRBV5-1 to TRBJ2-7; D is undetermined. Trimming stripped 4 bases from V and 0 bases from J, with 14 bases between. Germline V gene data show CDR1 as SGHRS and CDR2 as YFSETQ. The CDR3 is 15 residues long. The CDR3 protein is CASSASTDFSYEQYF. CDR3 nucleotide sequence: TGCGCCAGCAGCGCTTCAACCGACTTCTCCTACGAGCAGTACTTC.

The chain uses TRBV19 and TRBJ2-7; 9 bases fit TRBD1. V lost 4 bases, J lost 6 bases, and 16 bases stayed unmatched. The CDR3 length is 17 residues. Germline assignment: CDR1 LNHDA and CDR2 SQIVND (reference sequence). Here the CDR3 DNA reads TGTGCCAGTAGTAGAGAGCCGGGACAGGGTTCGAGTGGCGAGCAGTACTTC. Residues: CASSREPGQGSSGEQYF.